Each of the 2 T cell receptor beta chains below was sequenced from the same sample in a study of control samples from healthy donors and cancer patients. Here immunoSEQ multiplex PCR was the method, and the copy in TCRdb shows in-frame clones only, minus some. Of 150,000 or so clones in the sample, 90% to 95% were seen once. Sequenced material: blood. All receptors derive from a young man in good health.

V and J are TRBV18 and TRBJ2-1; weak D call: TRBD1 (6 bases). The germline V gene has CDR1 KGHSH and CDR2 LQKENI. This CDR3 comprises 17 residues. V was trimmed by 3 bases and J by 5 bases, leaving 20 bases between them. CDR3 region: CASSPPVRTAWNNEQFF. The DNA of the CDR3 is TGTGCCAGCTCACCCCCGGTGAGGACAGCTTGGAACAATGAGCAGTTCTTC.

The rearrangement links TRBV15 to TRBJ2-2, with 7 positions matching TRBD1. The V gene end was trimmed by 0 bases and the J gene end by 2 bases; junction bases not matched to a gene: 3. Germline loops: CDR1 LNHNV, CDR2 YYDKDF (reference sequence). This CDR3 contains 16 residues. The CDR3 DNA sequence: TGTGCCACCAGCAGAGAAAGGGACAGAAACACCGGGGAGCTGTTTTTT. Its translation is CATSRERDRNTGELFF.